This T cell receptor beta chain was observed in a study of cytomegalovirus exposure and HLA in healthy donors. Worth noting for this clone: The antigen remains unidentified.

This CDR3 spans 13 amino acids. Germline assignment: CDR1 SNHLY and CDR2 FYNNEI. PCR primers comprised 60 Vbeta and 13 Jbeta primers. Sequencing was performed with immunoSEQ multiplex PCR; in TCRdb, only in-frame clones are kept and a portion is missing. The sample shows about 150,000 clones, around 79% of them seen only once. Study-level points and caveats: In an earlier analysis, most TCR beta V segments were productive about 90% or about 30% of the time. Several V segments, TRBV6-2 and TRBV6-3 among them, could not be told apart and were dropped. Analyses of presence/absence relied on an assumption of roughly uniform sequencing depth across donors.

Sequenced: PBMCs. The rearrangement uses TRBV2 and TRBJ2-5; no clear D. The better agreement between TRBJ2-7 and the DNA end casts doubt on the J call. The clonotype originates from a male donor in good health and CMV-seronegative. The CDR3 bases are TGTGCCAGCGGTGGCTATCAACAGTACGAGCAGTACTTC. Amino acid sequence: CASGGYQQYEQYF.